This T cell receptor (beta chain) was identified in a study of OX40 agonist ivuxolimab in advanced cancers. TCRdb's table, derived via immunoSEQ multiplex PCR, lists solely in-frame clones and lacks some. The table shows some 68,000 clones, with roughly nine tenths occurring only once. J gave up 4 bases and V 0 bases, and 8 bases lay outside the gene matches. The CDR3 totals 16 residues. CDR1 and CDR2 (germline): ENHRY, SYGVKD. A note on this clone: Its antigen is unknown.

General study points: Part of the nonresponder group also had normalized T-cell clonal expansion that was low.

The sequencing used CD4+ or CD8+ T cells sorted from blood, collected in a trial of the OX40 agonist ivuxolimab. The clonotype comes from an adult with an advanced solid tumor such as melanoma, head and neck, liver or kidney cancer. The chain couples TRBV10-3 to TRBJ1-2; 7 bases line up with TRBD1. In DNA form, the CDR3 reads TGTGCCATCAGTGAGTCTCCCCGACAGGGAGCCTATGGCTACACCTTC. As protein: CAISESPRQGAYGYTF.